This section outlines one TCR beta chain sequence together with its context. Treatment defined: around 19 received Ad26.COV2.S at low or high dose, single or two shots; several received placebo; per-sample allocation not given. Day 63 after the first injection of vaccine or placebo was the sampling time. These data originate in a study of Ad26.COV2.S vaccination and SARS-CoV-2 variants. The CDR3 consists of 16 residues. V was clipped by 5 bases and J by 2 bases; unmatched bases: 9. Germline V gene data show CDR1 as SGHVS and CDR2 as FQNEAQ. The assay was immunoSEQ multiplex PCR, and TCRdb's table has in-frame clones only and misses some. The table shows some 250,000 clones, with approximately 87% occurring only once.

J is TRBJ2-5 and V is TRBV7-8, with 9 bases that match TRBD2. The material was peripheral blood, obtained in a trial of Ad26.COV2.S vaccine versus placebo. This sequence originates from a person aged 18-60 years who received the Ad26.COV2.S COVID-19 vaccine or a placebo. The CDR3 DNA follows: TGTGCCAGCAGCCTCGTAGTAGCGGGGGATCAAGAGACCCAGTACTTC. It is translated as CASSLVVAGDQETQYF.